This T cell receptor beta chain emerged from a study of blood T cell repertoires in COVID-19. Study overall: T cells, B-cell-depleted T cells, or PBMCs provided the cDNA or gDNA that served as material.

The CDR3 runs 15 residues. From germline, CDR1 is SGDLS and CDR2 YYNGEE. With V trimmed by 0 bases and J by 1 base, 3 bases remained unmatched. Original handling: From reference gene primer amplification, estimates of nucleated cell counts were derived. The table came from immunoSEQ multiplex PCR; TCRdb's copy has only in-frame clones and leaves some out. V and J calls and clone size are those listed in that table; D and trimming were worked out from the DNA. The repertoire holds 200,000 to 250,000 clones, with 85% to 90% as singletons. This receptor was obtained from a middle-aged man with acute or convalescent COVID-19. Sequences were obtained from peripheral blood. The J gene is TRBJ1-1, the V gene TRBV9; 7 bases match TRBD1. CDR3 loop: CASSVVGQWNTEAFF. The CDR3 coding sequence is TGTGCCAGCAGCGTAGTGGGACAGTGGAACACTGAAGCTTTCTTT.